These 32 T cell receptor beta chains were all obtained from the same sample, sequenced in a study of T cell repertoires in cytomegalovirus infection. A single record per CDR3 protein comes from TCRdb applying MiXCR to the reads. The data show hundreds of thousands of distinct CDR3 sequences, more than 25% seen once. These receptors have no known antigen. Sequenced material: cultured CD8+ T cells from PBMCs, taken from culture after CMV antigen stimulation. The receptor source for this set is a human donor in good health (CMV status not recorded). Some clones in this sample may be carry-over from other donors' samples.

The genes are TRBV7-9 and TRBJ2-7; D is possibly TRBD1 (6 bases). V lost 5 bases and J lost 6, with 17 bases in between. The CDR3 spans 14 residues. The germline V gene encodes CDR1 SEHNR and CDR2 FQNEAQ (reference sequence). DNA of the CDR3: TGTGCCAGCAGCCAGGGCCGACAGGTCGGCGAGCAGTACGTC. Protein sequence: CASSQGRQVGEQYV.

The chain has TRBV6-5 and TRBJ2-7, with 7 nucleotides matching TRBD1. CDR1 is MNHEY, CDR2 SVGAGI, per germline. The CDR3 runs to 15 residues. V shed 6 bases and J 2 bases; nucleotides not matched to a gene: 10. CDR3 amino acids: CASRPNAGGTYEQYF. The CDR3 nucleotides read TGTGCCAGCAGACCAAATGCAGGGGGAACCTACGAGCAGTACTTC.

In this sample, this clonotype turned up a few times. This chain joins TRBV4-1 and TRBJ1-1, with D perhaps matching TRBD1 (6 bases). Germline CDR1 is MGHRA and CDR2 is YSYEKL. This CDR3 region has 16 residues. The V end was cut by 3 bases, the J end by 1 base, with 15 bases between. CDR3 residues: CASSHATGRRNTEAFF. The CDR3 coding sequence is TGCGCCAGCAGCCACGCCACAGGGCGGCGGAACACTGAAGCTTTCTTT.

This rearrangement joins TRBV7-8 to TRBJ2-7; TRBD2 aligns across 8 bases. Germline values: CDR1 SGHVS, CDR2 FQNEAQ. After removal of 6 bases from V and 4 bases from J, the junction contained 5 bases not matched to a gene. The CDR3 extends over 13 amino acids. CDR3 region: CASRPRGGYEQYF. The CDR3 DNA reads as TGTGCCAGCAGACCCCGGGGGGGGTACGAGCAGTACTTC.

The V call is TRBV6-2 or TRBV6-3, the J call TRBJ2-5; D may be TRBD1 (5 bases). Looked up from germline, CDR1 is MNHEY and CDR2 is SVGEGT. The CDR3 covers 13 residues. The ends were cut back, 8 bases at V and 4 bases at J, with 14 bases in the middle. The CDR3 DNA reads TGTGCCAGCTCTGGACACACTTTAGAGACCCAGTACTTC. Translation: CASSGHTLETQYF.

This chain uses TRBV4-1 with TRBJ2-1; D perhaps matches TRBD2 (5 bases). CDR3 length equals 16 residues. Per the germline V gene, CDR1 is MGHRA and CDR2 is YSYEKL. V shed 2 bases and J shed 3 bases, with 14 bases lying between them. This CDR3 is CASSQIASSYYNEQFF. The CDR3 bases are TGCGCCAGCAGCCAAATTGCTAGCAGTTACTACAATGAGCAGTTCTTC.

This chain connects TRBV4-2 to TRBJ2-1, with 10 bases matching TRBD2. Trimming at V came to 3 bases and at J to 8 bases, leaving 16 bases not matched to a gene. The CDR3 sequence is 18 residues long. Germline CDR1 reads LGHNA; CDR2 reads YNFKEQ. The CDR3 is CASSQDGRERGGGHEQFF. The CDR3 bases are TGTGCCAGCAGCCAGGACGGACGGGAGCGGGGGGGGGGCCATGAGCAGTTCTTC.

Only one count was recorded for this clonotype. For the CDR3, the DNA is TGCAGTGCTCCGGGACGGACCTACAATGAGCAGTTCTTC. Amino acid sequence: CSAPGRTYNEQFF. V gene TRBV20-1 combines with J gene TRBJ2-1; tentatively, D is TRBD1 or TRBD2 (5 bases each). Germline V CDR1 and CDR2: DFQATT, SNEGSKA (reference sequence). This CDR3 comprises 13 residues. V lost 5 bases and J lost 2, with 10 bases in between.

The J gene is TRBJ1-5, the V gene TRBV2; D is unresolved. With 11 bases removed from V and 1 base from J, the gap between germline ends came to 15 bases. Germline CDR1 reads SNHLY; CDR2 reads FYNNEI. There are 14 residues in the CDR3. The CDR3 region has the DNA TGTGCCTCCTCAGTGATTATAAGCAATCAGCCCCAGCATTTT. Translation: CASSVIISNQPQHF.

The rearrangement joins TRBV2 to TRBJ2-7, with D perhaps TRBD1 (5 bases). Per germline, CDR1 SNHLY and CDR2 FYNNEI. V lost 1 base to trimming and J lost 3 bases, with 19 bases between them. The CDR3 has 17 residues. CDR3 amino acids: CASSEETSRARLYEQYV. CDR3 nucleotides: TGTGCCAGCAGTGAAGAAACTTCCAGGGCCCGACTCTACGAGCAGTACGTC.

This chain joins TRBV2 and TRBJ2-1, with TRBD2 matching 9 bases. The CDR3 consists of 14 residues. From germline, CDR1 is SNHLY and CDR2 FYNNEI. The V and J ends lost 4 bases and 6 bases, in that order; junction bases with no gene match: 4. The CDR3 reads CASSGTSVRNEQFF. DNA of the CDR3: TGTGCCAGCAGTGGGACTAGCGTACGCAATGAGCAGTTCTTC. Based on the CDR3 plus reference TRBV2 and TRBJ2-1, the full variable domain is EPEVTQTPSHQVTQMGQEVILRCVPISNHLYFYWYRQILGQKVEFLVSFYNNEISEKSEIFDDQFSVERPDGSNFTLKIRSTKLEDSAMYFCASSGTSVRNEQFFGPGTRLTVL.

This clonotype has at least ten counts. V gene TRBV7-8 combines with J gene TRBJ2-5; either TRBD1 or TRBD2 may fit D (5 bases each). CDR3 length equals 16 residues. Germline V gene data show CDR1 as SGHVS and CDR2 as FQNEAQ. V was pared by 7 bases and J by 0 bases, with 18 bases between. For the CDR3, the DNA is TGTGCCAGCACCCCCGGCTGGGGGATCTACCAAGAGACCCAGTACTTC. It is translated as CASTPGWGIYQETQYF.

This clonotype turned up a few times. The J gene is TRBJ1-6, the V gene TRBV7-9; 7 positions match TRBD1. V trimming: 5 bases; J trimming: 7 bases; junction bases outside the gene matches: 8. Germline V CDR1 and CDR2: SEHNR, FQNEAQ (reference sequence). The CDR3 extends over 15 amino acids. For the CDR3, the DNA is TGTGCCAGCAGCGGAGGGGGCGCGATGAATTCACCCCTCCACTTT. Translating gives CASSGGGAMNSPLHF.

The V call is TRBV19, the J call TRBJ1-1, with 11 bases matching TRBD1. Germline loops: CDR1 LNHDA, CDR2 SQIVND (reference sequence). The V and J ends lost 5 bases and 6 bases, in that order; junction bases with no gene match: 8. CDR3 length equals 15 residues. CDR3: CASSPRTGGKAEAFF. In nucleotides, the CDR3 is TGTGCCAGTAGTCCGCGGACAGGGGGCAAAGCTGAAGCTTTCTTT.

This clonotype was counted at least ten times. The chain couples TRBV7-6 to TRBJ2-2; 7 bases map to TRBD2. V lost 1 base, J lost 1 base, and 6 bases stayed unmatched. This CDR3 comprises 17 residues. Germline-derived CDR1 and CDR2 are SGHVS and FNYEAQ. CDR3 sequence (DNA): TGTGCCAGCAGCTTAGGTGTCCTAGCGGAGAACACCGGGGAGCTGTTTTTT. Translating it yields CASSLGVLAENTGELFF.

The V gene is TRBV5-1, the J gene TRBJ2-2, with 7 bases lining up with TRBD1. The CDR3 runs 15 residues. V was clipped by 4 bases and J by 6 bases; unmatched bases: 9. Germline CDR1 and CDR2: SGHRS and YFSETQ. This CDR3 reads CASSAGTDGAGELFF. CDR3 sequence (DNA): TGCGCCAGCAGCGCCGGGACAGATGGGGCCGGGGAGCTGTTTTTT.

This chain links TRBV4-1 with TRBJ1-1; D gene unclear. Trimming cost V 6 bases and J 6 bases, with 14 bases left between them. Germline lookup yields CDR1 MGHRA and CDR2 YSYEKL. This CDR3 region has 13 residues. The CDR3 loop is CASSLVINPEAFF. As DNA, the CDR3 is TGCGCCAGCAGTCTCGTGATTAATCCTGAAGCTTTCTTT.

The V and J genes are TRBV11-2 and TRBJ2-1; tentatively, D is TRBD2 (5 bases). Germline CDR1 SGHAT, CDR2 FQNNGV. V lost 2 bases to trimming and J lost 4 bases, with 15 bases between them. The CDR3 is 16 amino acids. The CDR3 here is CASSLSRTENYNEQFF. CDR3 nucleotide sequence: TGTGCCAGCAGCTTATCGCGGACTGAAAATTACAATGAGCAGTTCTTC.

The chain couples TRBV7-9 to TRBJ2-1; 9 bases align to TRBD1. The V gene's germline CDR1 is SEHNR and CDR2 FQNEAQ (reference sequence). This CDR3 is built from 14 residues. V gave up 5 bases and J gave up 5 bases; unmatched junction bases: 4. CDR3: CASSTWTGDNEQFF. In DNA form, the CDR3 reads TGTGCCAGCAGCACCTGGACAGGGGACAATGAGCAGTTCTTC.

The rearrangement links TRBV27 to TRBJ1-1, with 10 nucleotides matching TRBD1. Germline lookup yields CDR1 MNHEY and CDR2 SMNVEV (reference sequence). The CDR3 runs 12 residues. V lost 6 bases, J lost 6 bases, and 1 base stayed unmatched. As DNA, the CDR3 is TGTGCCAGCAGAGGGACAGGGGCTGAAGCTTTCTTT. Its translation: CASRGTGAEAFF.

The V gene is TRBV4-3, the J gene TRBJ2-7; TRBD1 aligns across 9 bases. The trim removed 1 base at V and 0 bases at J, leaving 7 bases unmatched. The CDR3 is 17 amino acids. The germline CDR1 and CDR2 sequences are LGHNA and YSLEER. The CDR3 loop is CASSQGGDRGSSYEQYV. CDR3 in DNA: TGCGCCAGCAGCCAAGGGGGAGACAGGGGGAGCTCCTACGAGCAGTACGTC.

In this sample, this clonotype turned up many times. The rearrangement uses TRBV7-9 and TRBJ1-2, with a weak D call TRBD1 (6 bases). The ends were cut back, 3 bases at V and 14 bases at J, with 16 bases in the middle. Per the germline V gene, CDR1 is SEHNR and CDR2 is FQNEAQ (reference sequence). There are 12 residues in the CDR3. This CDR3 is CASSLPGDYWTF. CDR3 nucleotides: TGTGCCAGCAGCTTGCCAGGGGATTACTGGACCTTC.

This chain connects TRBV6-1 to TRBJ1-1, with 7 nucleotides matching TRBD1. The CDR3 sequence is 12 residues long. Germline values: CDR1 MNHNS, CDR2 SASEGT. V was pared by 6 bases and J by 4 bases, with 2 bases of the junction left unmatched. CDR3 sequence reads: CASRTGFTEAFF. CDR3 nucleotides: TGTGCCAGCAGGACAGGGTTCACTGAAGCTTTCTTT.

The chain combines TRBV20-1 with TRBJ2-7; 8 bases align to TRBD1. The length of the CDR3 is 15 residues. The V gene's germline CDR1 is DFQATT and CDR2 SNEGSKA (reference sequence). J gave up 3 bases and V 0 bases, and 7 bases lay outside the gene matches. CDR3 sequence: CSARDSRDRYYEQYF. The CDR3 DNA reads TGCAGTGCTAGAGATTCTCGGGACAGGTACTACGAGCAGTACTTC.

The V gene is TRBV6-8, the J gene TRBJ1-2, with D maybe TRBD1 (6 bases). This CDR3 is 15 amino acids long. V lost 7 bases, J lost 3 bases, and 18 bases lay in between. Germline assignment: CDR1 MNHGY and CDR2 SAAAGT. Written as DNA, the CDR3 is TGTGCCAGCACCTACTCGACAGGAGGGGACTATGGCTACACCTTC. It translates to CASTYSTGGDYGYTF.

This clonotype was seen many times. The V gene is TRBV7-2, the J gene TRBJ2-7; the match to TRBD2 covers 8 bases. J lost 2 bases, V lost 5 bases, and 8 bases had no gene match. Germline values: CDR1 SGHTA, CDR2 FQGNSA. The CDR3 runs 15 residues. CDR3 loop: CASSPREGRAYEQYF. CDR3 sequence (DNA): TGTGCCAGCAGCCCCCGGGAGGGGAGAGCCTACGAGCAGTACTTC.

CDR3 residues: CASSLKASEAFF. The CDR3 DNA sequence: TGTGCCAGCAGTTTAAAGGCGTCTGAAGCTTTCTTT. The rearrangement links TRBV12-3 or TRBV12-4 to TRBJ1-1; D call uncertain. CDR3 length equals 12 residues. V lost 2 bases and J 6 bases, leaving 7 bases between the germline ends.

The genes are TRBV7-4 and TRBJ2-7; D is ambiguous. The DNA end is more similar to TRBJ2-1, so the J call may be wrong. CDR1 and CDR2 from the germline V gene are SGHVT and SQSDAQ. The CDR3 spans 16 residues. The CDR3 spells CASSLAGGPASYEQFF. The CDR3 DNA reads as TGTGCCAGCAGCTTAGCGGGCGGACCCGCCTCCTACGAGCAGTTCTTC.

This clonotype was seen more than once but under ten times. The V call is TRBV7-2, the J call TRBJ2-3; 8 bases are a match to TRBD2. The junction had 8 bases not matched to a gene; V was cut back by 4 bases and J by 5 bases. This CDR3 is built from 15 residues. The germline gives CDR1 SGHTA, CDR2 FQGNSA. The CDR3 region is CASSYAGGLRDTQYF. The DNA for the CDR3 is TGTGCCAGCAGCTACGCGGGGGGACTTAGAGATACGCAGTATTTT.

The CDR3 DNA is TGTGCCAGCAGCCGGGACGGGAGCTCCTACGAGCAGTACGTC. Amino acid sequence: CASSRDGSSYEQYV. V gene TRBV25-1 combines with J gene TRBJ2-7; D perhaps matches TRBD2 (6 bases). V gave up 6 bases and J gave up 0 bases, with 12 bases separating them. Germline V gives CDR1 MGHDK, CDR2 SYGVNS. The CDR3 covers 14 residues.

This clonotype appeared a few times. The chain uses TRBV27 and TRBJ2-3; tentative D call: TRBD2 (5 bases). The CDR3 sequence is 14 residues long. Deletions cut 6 bases from V and 3 bases from J, with 13 bases between. CDR1 is MNHEY, CDR2 SMNVEV, per germline (reference sequence). CDR3 in DNA: TGTGCCAGCAGCTATCACGAGGGTACAGATACGCAGTATTTT. Translated, it gives CASSYHEGTDTQYF.

This clonotype was observed a few times. The chain recombines TRBV14 with TRBJ2-1, with 14 bases lining up with TRBD2. The V segment lost 0 bases and the J segment 0 bases; nucleotides outside the gene matches: 10. The length of the CDR3 is 21 residues. The germline gives CDR1 SGHDN, CDR2 FVKESK. The CDR3 DNA reads TGTGCCAGCAGCCAAGATCGGGAAGGGACTAGCGGGGGCCTCTCCTACAATGAGCAGTTCTTC. Translating gives CASSQDREGTSGGLSYNEQFF.